The rows below give T cell receptor beta chains drawn from one sample of a study of T-cell reconstitution after alpha-beta-depleted transplantation in children. TCRdb reprocessed the PCR reads via MiXCR and lists one record per CDR3 protein. Among 90,000 to 130,000 distinct CDR3 sequences listed, about 9.3% were seen once. This material consisted of PBMCs, taken before TCRalphabeta/CD19-depleted stem cell transplant. The source of these receptors is a boy younger than 10 with acute lymphoblastic leukemia, due to receive a stem cell transplant. The CDR3 runs from the conserved cysteine through the conserved F or W. A D gene is named only where the DNA matches it firmly. Clone size is not always given. Where it is, it says once, few, many or a class for expanded clones.

size | length | J | D | V | DNA | CDR3
. | 18 | TRBJ2-2 | . | TRBV4-2 | TGTGCCAGCAGCCAAGCGGGAGAAGCCCCTAACCACACCGGGGAGCTGTTTTTT | CASSQAGEAPNHTGELFF
many | 14 | TRBJ2-7 | TRBD2 | TRBV6-1 | TGTGCCAGCAGATCTAGCGGGAGCGCCTACGAGCAGTACTTC | CASRSSGSAYEQYF
many | 16 | TRBJ1-2 | . | TRBV6-1 | TGTGCCAGCAGCCTTTCGAGAGGCGGATCTAACTATGGCTACACCTTC | CASSLSRGGSNYGYTF
few | 15 | TRBJ2-5 | . | TRBV27 | TGTGCCAGCGGCCCGGACAGCCAAATCCAAGAGACCCAGTACTTC | CASGPDSQIQETQYF
few | 15 | TRBJ2-7 | . | TRBV6-1 | TGTGCCAGCAGGCCTAATCCTGTCCCGCCCTACGAGCAGTACTTC | CASRPNPVPPYEQYF
few | 13 | TRBJ2-1 | . | TRBV7-2 | TGTGCCAGCAGCTTAGGAACTTGGGGTGAGCAGTTCTTC | CASSLGTWGEQFF
many | 15 | TRBJ2-7 | TRBD2 | TRBV5-5 | TGTGCCAGCAGCTTGGTACTAGCGGGAGTGTACGAGCAGTACTTC | CASSLVLAGVYEQYF
. | 20 | TRBJ2-1 | TRBD2 | TRBV4-1 | TGCGCCAGCAGCCAAGACCGGCTAGCGGGAGAGGGAGGCTCCTACAATGAGCAGTTCTTC | CASSQDRLAGEGGSYNEQFF
few | 15 | TRBJ2-5 | TRBD1 | TRBV7-9 | TGTGCCAGCAGTCCAGGGACAGGGGTAATGGAGACCCAGTACTTC | CASSPGTGVMETQYF
. | 16 | TRBJ2-1 | TRBD2 | TRBV28 | TGTGCCAGCATCCCAGCGGGAGGGCCGGGGTACAATGAGCAGTTCTTC | CASIPAGGPGYNEQFF
. | 15 | TRBJ2-7 | . | TRBV7-9 | TGTGCCAGCAGCTTAGGATCGGACCCTGTCTACGAGCAGTACTTC | CASSLGSDPVYEQYF
many | 14 | TRBJ1-5 | . | TRBV20-1 | TGCAGTGCGAAGAACCCAGGGGGCAATCAGCCCCAGCATTTT | CSAKNPGGNQPQHF
few | 15 | TRBJ1-1 | . | TRBV20-1 | TGCAGTGCTAGAGAACTAGTAGGGGGTTGGACTGAAGCTTTCTTT | CSARELVGGWTEAFF
many | 15 | TRBJ2-7 | . | TRBV5-1 | TGCGCCAGCAGCGCGGAAACGGGACTCTCCTACGAGCAGTACTTC | CASSAETGLSYEQYF
. | 15 | TRBJ2-1 | TRBD2 | TRBV2 | TGTGCCAGCAGCCCCAATGTAGCGGGTAACAATGAGCAGTTCTTC | CASSPNVAGNNEQFF
few | 12 | TRBJ1-2 | . | TRBV20-1 | TGCAGTGTAAGGGACGTGAACTATGGCTACACCTTC | CSVRDVNYGYTF
. | 19 | TRBJ1-6 | . | TRBV5-6 | TGTGCCAGATGCTTTCTGACCGAGGTCAGTGGTAACTATAATTCACCCCTCCACTTT | CARCFLTEVSGNYNSPLHF
few | 14 | TRBJ1-2 | . | TRBV5-1 | TGCGCCAGCAGTCCCAGAGGGGGGCAAGGTGGCTACACCTTC | CASSPRGGQGGYTF
many | 15 | TRBJ2-1 | TRBD2 | TRBV12-3/TRBV12-4 | TGTGCCAGCAGTTTCGTAGCGGGAGGGCCTAATGAGCAGTTCTTC | CASSFVAGGPNEQFF
many | 17 | TRBJ2-7 | TRBD1 | TRBV6-2/TRBV6-3 | TGTGCCAGCTCATATTCGGGGGACAGGGAACCCTCGGAGGTGCAGTACTTC | CASSYSGDREPSEVQYF
. | 13 | TRBJ2-2 | . | TRBV2 | TGTGCCAGCAGTGAAATTGTCACCGGGGAGCTGTTTTTT | CASSEIVTGELFF
few | 16 | TRBJ2-1 | TRBD2 | TRBV6-2/TRBV6-3 | TGTGCCAGCAGCCCACTAGCGGCCAACCCCTACAATGAGCAGTTCTTC | CASSPLAANPYNEQFF
. | 14 | TRBJ2-7 | . | TRBV2 | TGTGCCTCTCAGGGCGGAGGGGGGTACTACGAGCAGTACTTC | CASQGGGGYYEQYF
. | 14 | TRBJ1-1 | . | TRBV19 | TGTGCCATTAGTCTCGGTGGAGGGGCCACTGAAGCTTTCTTT | CAISLGGGATEAFF
. | 14 | TRBJ2-7 | . | TRBV28 | TGTGCCAGCAGGGATAGCGGATCCTACTACGAGCAGTACTTC | CASRDSGSYYEQYF
few | 15 | TRBJ2-5 | TRBD1 | TRBV5-1 | TGCGCCAGCAGCATTCGGACAGGGGTTCAAGAGACCCAGTACTTC | CASSIRTGVQETQYF
. | 15 | TRBJ1-2 | . | TRBV19 | TGTGCCAGTAGTATCAGAGGACAGCAACACTATGGCTACACCTTC | CASSIRGQQHYGYTF
many | 18 | TRBJ2-3 | TRBD2 | TRBV20-1 | TGCAGTGCTAGACCTCGGGCGACTAGCGGGAGTGGGTTGGATACGCAGTATTTT | CSARPRATSGSGLDTQYF
. | 14 | TRBJ2-3 | . | TRBV20-1 | TGCAGTGCTCCCACTGGCGGGCGAACAGATACGCAGTATTTT | CSAPTGGRTDTQYF
many | 16 | TRBJ1-1 | TRBD1 | TRBV6-5 | TGTGCCAGCAGTTACCTCTGGGACAGGGGGAACACTGAAGCTTTCTTT | CASSYLWDRGNTEAFF
. | 13 | TRBJ2-7 | TRBD1 | TRBV5-1 | TGCGCCAGCAGCGACAGGGTAACCAACGAGCAGTACTTC | CASSDRVTNEQYF
few | 17 | TRBJ1-4 | . | TRBV5-6 | TGTGCCAGCAGCAAATCGAAGACAGGATATTATAATGAAAAACTGTTTTTT | CASSKSKTGYYNEKLFF
few | 16 | TRBJ2-1 | TRBD2 | TRBV6-2/TRBV6-3 | TGTGCCAGCAGTTACTCCCCGGGACTAGCCCACAATGAGCAGTTCTTC | CASSYSPGLAHNEQFF
. | 15 | TRBJ2-3 | TRBD1 | TRBV3-1 | TGTGCCAGCAGTCGTGGGACAGGCCAGTCAGATACGCAGTATTTT | CASSRGTGQSDTQYF
. | 16 | TRBJ1-4 | . | TRBV20-1 | TGCAGTGCTAGTAGGGATTGGGCCAGAACTAATGAAAAACTGTTTTTT | CSASRDWARTNEKLFF